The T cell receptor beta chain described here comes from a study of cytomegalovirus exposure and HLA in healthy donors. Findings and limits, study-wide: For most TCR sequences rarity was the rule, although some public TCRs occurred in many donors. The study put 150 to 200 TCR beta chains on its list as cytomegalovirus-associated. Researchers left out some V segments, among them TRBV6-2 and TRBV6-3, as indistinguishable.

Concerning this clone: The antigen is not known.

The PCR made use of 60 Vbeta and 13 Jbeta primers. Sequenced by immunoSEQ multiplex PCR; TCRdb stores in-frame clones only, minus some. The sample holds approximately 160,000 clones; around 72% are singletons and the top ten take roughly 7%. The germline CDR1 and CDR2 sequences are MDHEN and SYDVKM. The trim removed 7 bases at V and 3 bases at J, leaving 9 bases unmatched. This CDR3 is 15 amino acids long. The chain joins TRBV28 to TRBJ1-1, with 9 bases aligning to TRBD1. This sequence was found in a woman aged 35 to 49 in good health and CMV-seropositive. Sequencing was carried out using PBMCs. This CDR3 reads CASKTGGAGDTEAFF. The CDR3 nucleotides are TGTGCCAGCAAAACAGGGGGCGCGGGTGACACTGAAGCTTTCTTT.